What follows are 21 T cell receptor beta chains derived from one specimen sequenced in a study of blood T cell repertoires in COVID-19. Produced via immunoSEQ multiplex PCR; TCRdb's table is partial and in-frame only. The sample includes 200,000 to 250,000 clones, 86% of them seen just once. The sequencing input was peripheral blood. The receptors were gathered from a young woman who had recovered from COVID-19.

The V call is TRBV4-1, the J call TRBJ1-1; the D gene is possibly TRBD1 (5 bases). The ends were cut back, 0 bases at V and 1 base at J, with 6 bases in the middle. The CDR3 is made up of 14 amino acids. Germline CDR1 MGHRA, CDR2 YSYEKL. The CDR3 DNA reads TGCGCCAGCAGCCAAGAAGGGGAGAACACTGAAGCTTTCTTT. Translation gives CASSQEGENTEAFF.

The chain uses TRBV18 and TRBJ1-1; 7 nucleotides agree with TRBD1. The V gene's germline CDR1 is KGHSH and CDR2 LQKENI. The CDR3 spans 16 residues. V lost 2 bases, J lost 0 bases, and 6 bases stayed unmatched. CDR3 DNA: TGTGCCAGCTCACCAGGGCCGGGACAGCTGAACACTGAAGCTTTCTTT. Amino acids: CASSPGPGQLNTEAFF.

The chain recombines TRBV5-1 with TRBJ2-7, with 7 bases identical to TRBD2. Losses at the gene ends were 4 bases for V and 3 bases for J; bases not matched to a gene: 16. From germline, CDR1 is SGHRS and CDR2 YFSETQ. The CDR3 contains 17 residues. This CDR3 is CASSQWNNRDYRYEQYF. The CDR3 bases are TGCGCCAGCAGCCAATGGAACAACCGGGACTACCGCTACGAGCAGTACTTC.

The gene calls are TRBV15 and TRBJ1-1; 8 nucleotides agree with TRBD1. The ends lost 0 bases at V and 3 bases at J; junction bases unmatched: 9. Germline V lookup: CDR1 LNHNV, CDR2 YYDKDF (reference sequence). The CDR3 is 17 residues long. The CDR3 protein is CATSRDGRTGFDTEAFF. The CDR3 bases are TGTGCCACCAGCAGAGATGGAAGGACAGGGTTCGACACTGAAGCTTTCTTT.

The chain links TRBV6-4 to TRBJ2-3; tentative D call: TRBD2 (7 bases). The V gene lost 6 bases and the J gene lost 6 bases, with 19 bases spanning the gap. The CDR3 extends over 15 amino acids. The germline V gene has CDR1 MRHNA and CDR2 SNTAGT. CDR3: CASSPDRGARDTQYF. The CDR3, as DNA: TGTGCCAGCAGCCCGGACCGGGGGGCCCGGGATACGCAGTATTTT.

The V and J genes are TRBV2 and TRBJ2-2; tentatively, D is TRBD2 (5 bases). The CDR3 sequence is 14 residues long. Germline values: CDR1 SNHLY, CDR2 FYNNEI. V lost 7 bases and J lost 5, with 14 bases in between. The CDR3 region has the DNA TGTGCCAGCACGTCCCTAGCCTGGACCGGGGAGCTGTTTTTT. This codes for CASTSLAWTGELFF.

This clone showed up just once. The chain couples TRBV3-1 (or the pseudogene TRBV3-2) to TRBJ2-5, with 11 bases that match TRBD2. The CDR3 has 15 amino acids. J lost 5 bases, V lost 2 bases, and 4 bases had no gene match. Germline loops: CDR1 LGHDT, CDR2 YNNKEL (reference sequence). CDR3 in DNA: TGTGCCAGCAGCCAACTAGCGGGGGGAGGTGAGACCCAGTACTTC. Translating it yields CASSQLAGGGETQYF.

The chain uses TRBV5-1 and TRBJ2-2; 7 nucleotides line up with TRBD1. The CDR3 is made up of 15 amino acids. Per germline, CDR1 SGHRS and CDR2 YFSETQ. V gave up 2 bases and J gave up 2 bases; unmatched junction bases: 3. CDR3 loop: CASSFTGANTGELFF. In DNA form, the CDR3 reads TGCGCCAGCAGCTTCACAGGGGCCAACACCGGGGAGCTGTTTTTT.

This chain connects TRBV18 to TRBJ1-2; possibly TRBD1 for D (6 bases). The CDR3 covers 14 residues. The germline CDR1 and CDR2 sequences are KGHSH and LQKENI. V lost 5 bases to trimming and J lost 3 bases, with 13 bases between them. The CDR3: CASSSGARDYGYTF. As DNA, the CDR3 is TGTGCCAGCTCATCAGGGGCTCGGGACTATGGCTACACCTTC.

The genes are TRBV9 and TRBJ1-2, with D possibly TRBD1 on 6 matching bases. Trimming left V 7 bases short and J 5 bases short, with 12 bases between. This CDR3 is 12 amino acids long. Germline assignment: CDR1 SGDLS and CDR2 YYNGEE. DNA for the CDR3: TGTGCCAGCTGGTCGCAGGGGTATGGCTACACCTTC. Translating gives CASWSQGYGYTF.

The V gene is TRBV30, the J gene TRBJ2-5, with D tentatively TRBD2 (7 bases). Per germline, CDR1 GTSNPN and CDR2 SVGIG (reference sequence). Deletions cut 2 bases from V and 1 base from J, with 17 bases between. The CDR3 extends over 16 amino acids. The CDR3 is CAWSRGGPRTQETQYF. For the CDR3, the DNA is TGTGCCTGGAGTCGCGGGGGCCCCAGAACCCAAGAGACCCAGTACTTC.

The CDR3 DNA is TGCAGCGTTGGGGCAGGAGGTGGGGAATACACTGAAGCTTTCTTT. Residues: CSVGAGGGEYTEAFF. The chain has TRBV29-1 and TRBJ1-1, with no clear D. The V end lost 4 bases, the J end lost 3 bases, and 18 bases lay between the germline ends. The CDR3 consists of 15 residues. Looked up from germline, CDR1 is SQVTM and CDR2 is ANQGSEA.

The V and J genes are TRBV3-1 (or the pseudogene TRBV3-2) and TRBJ2-5; D is perhaps TRBD1 (6 bases). The CDR3 runs to 14 residues. CDR1 and CDR2 from the germline V gene are LGHDT and YNNKEL (reference sequence). Trimming shortened V by 5 bases and J by 1 base, and 11 bases separated the two germline ends. The CDR3 DNA is TGTGCCAGCAGCGTTGGGGGCCCCCAAGAGACCCAGTACTTC. This encodes CASSVGGPQETQYF.

The J gene is TRBJ2-1, the V gene TRBV9, with D unresolved. Trimming took 2 bases from V and 0 from J, leaving 12 bases between them. Germline values: CDR1 SGDLS, CDR2 YYNGEE. The CDR3 has 16 residues. CDR3: CASSVFIESSYNEQFF. For the CDR3, the DNA is TGTGCCAGCAGCGTTTTCATTGAGAGCTCCTACAATGAGCAGTTCTTC.

The chain carries TRBV6-6 and TRBJ1-1, with a weak D call TRBD1 (5 bases). The CDR3 runs 14 residues. Trimming took 4 bases from V and 6 from J, leaving 15 bases between them. Looked up from germline, CDR1 is MNHNY and CDR2 is SVGAGI (reference sequence). The CDR3 reads CASSSTRRDPEAFF. The CDR3 DNA reads as TGTGCCAGCAGTTCGACTCGGAGGGACCCTGAAGCTTTCTTT.

J is TRBJ2-7 and V is TRBV2; the D gene is possibly TRBD1 (5 bases). The CDR3 spans 10 residues. CDR1 is SNHLY and CDR2 is FYNNEI in the germline V gene. Trimming took off 7 bases at V and 4 bases at J, with 5 bases between the two ends. The CDR3: CASKGYEQYF. CDR3 coding DNA: TGTGCCAGCAAGGGGTACGAGCAGTACTTC.

The gene calls are TRBV27 and TRBJ2-2; 8 positions match TRBD1. Trimming cost V 2 bases and J 10 bases; bases outside gene matches: 9. The germline gives CDR1 MNHEY, CDR2 SMNVEV (reference sequence). The CDR3 runs to 15 residues. The CDR3 region is CASSLGPGGLVELFF. The CDR3 nucleotides read TGTGCCAGCAGTTTAGGGCCAGGGGGCTTAGTGGAGCTGTTTTTT.

The DNA of the CDR3 is TGTGCCAGCAGCGTAGCGGGGGTTGCCGGAAACACCATATATTTT. Translated: CASSVAGVAGNTIYF. This chain links TRBV9 with TRBJ1-3; a weak D match, TRBD1 (5 bases). This CDR3 contains 15 residues. V lost 0 bases and J 4 bases, leaving 11 bases between the germline ends. Germline CDR1 reads SGDLS; CDR2 reads YYNGEE.

The genes are TRBV2 and TRBJ2-7; D is possibly TRBD1 (6 bases). The ends were cut back, 6 bases at V and 3 bases at J, with 18 bases in the middle. Per germline, CDR1 SNHLY and CDR2 FYNNEI. CDR3 length equals 15 residues. The DNA for the CDR3 is TGTGCCAGCAGAGAGGCGCCAGGGGACATCTACGAGCAGTACTTC. This encodes CASREAPGDIYEQYF. Using reference TRBV2 and TRBJ2-7 for the parts outside the CDR3, the full variable domain is EPEVTQTPSHQVTQMGQEVILRCVPISNHLYFYWYRQILGQKVEFLVSFYNNEISEKSEIFDDQFSVERPDGSNFTLKIRSTKLEDSAMYFCASREAPGDIYEQYFGPGTRLTVT.

The chain has TRBV6-2 or TRBV6-3 and TRBJ1-5, with D possibly being TRBD1 (5 bases). The CDR3 is made up of 15 amino acids. Germline CDR1 reads MNHEY; CDR2 reads SVGEGT. With 1 base removed from V and 0 bases from J, the gap between germline ends came to 7 bases. CDR3 residues: CASSYFDSSNQPQHF. In DNA, the CDR3 is TGTGCCAGCAGTTACTTCGACAGTAGCAATCAGCCCCAGCATTTT.

The V and J genes are TRBV2 and TRBJ1-1; D is unclear. V was cut by 3 bases and J by 5 bases, with 4 bases left in between. Germline V CDR1 and CDR2: SNHLY, FYNNEI. CDR3 size: 11 residues. The CDR3 is CASSEYTEAFF. CDR3 sequence (DNA): TGTGCCAGCAGTGAGTATACTGAAGCTTTCTTT.